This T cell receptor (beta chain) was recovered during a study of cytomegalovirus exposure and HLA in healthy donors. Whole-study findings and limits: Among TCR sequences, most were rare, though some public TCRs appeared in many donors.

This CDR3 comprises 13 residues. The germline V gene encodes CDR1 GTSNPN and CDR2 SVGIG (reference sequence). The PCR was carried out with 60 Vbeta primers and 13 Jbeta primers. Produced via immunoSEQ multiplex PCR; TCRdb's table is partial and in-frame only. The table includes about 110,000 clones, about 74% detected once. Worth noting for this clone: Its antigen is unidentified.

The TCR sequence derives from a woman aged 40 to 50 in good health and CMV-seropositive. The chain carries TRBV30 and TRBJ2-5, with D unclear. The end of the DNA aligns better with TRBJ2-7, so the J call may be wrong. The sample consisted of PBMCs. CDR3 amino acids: CAWSVLSDYEQYF. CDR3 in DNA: TGTGCCTGGAGTGTACTCAGCGATTACGAGCAGTACTTC.